The 3 T cell receptor beta chains given below trace back to one sample, sequenced in a study of tumor and adjacent non-tumor tissue in lung cancer. The library came from three nested PCR rounds adapted from ARM-PCR protocols. TCRdb independently ran MiXCR on the multiplex PCR reads; one entry per CDR3 protein. The sample has under 150,000 distinct CDR3 sequences; approximately 70% are singletons. This sample's RNA came from whole unsorted tissue. The sequencing input was lung tumor tissue. Every receptor here comes from a man aged 55 to 70 with small cell lung cancer.

This chain connects TRBV12-3 or TRBV12-4 to TRBJ1-5; the match to TRBD1 covers 9 bases. CDR3 length: 16 amino acids. V lost 1 base to trimming and J lost 4 bases; unmatched junction nucleotides: 5. CDR3 region: CASSLDSGTGNQPQHF. The CDR3 nucleotides read TGTGCCAGCAGTTTAGACTCCGGGACAGGGAATCAGCCCCAGCATTTT.

Comment on this clonotype: Since the CDR3 does not end with the conserved phenylalanine or tryptophan, this likely comes from a read error. This sequence joins TRBV20-1 and TRBJ2-2, with D uncertain. Germline CDR1 and CDR2: DFQATT and SNEGSKA (reference sequence). The length of the CDR3 is 14 residues. V was trimmed by 0 bases and J by 4 bases, leaving 9 bases between them. CDR3 DNA sequence: TGCAGTGCTAGAGAGTGTGCTGGCACCGGGGAGCTGTTTCTT. It codes for CSARECAGTGELFL.

This clonotype was found once. The chain recombines TRBV29-1 with TRBJ2-1; TRBD1 agrees at 8 bases. CDR1 is SQVTM and CDR2 is ANQGSEA in the germline V gene. V gave up 0 bases and J gave up 8 bases; unmatched junction bases: 9. CDR3 length: 15 amino acids. In DNA form, the CDR3 reads TGCAGCGTTGAAGATATGGGACAGGCACTCGATGAGCAGTTCTTC. Translation gives CSVEDMGQALDEQFF.